Shown below are 13 T cell receptor beta chains from a single sample sequenced in a study of OX40 agonist ivuxolimab in advanced cancers. TCRdb keeps only in-frame clones here, not all; method: immunoSEQ multiplex PCR. The sample yields about 76,000 clones, approximately 86% seen once. Sequencing used CD4+ or CD8+ T cells sorted from blood, obtained in a trial of the OX40 agonist ivuxolimab. The receptors derive from an adult with an advanced solid tumor such as melanoma, head and neck, liver or kidney cancer.

The rearrangement joins TRBV5-4 to TRBJ2-2; maybe TRBD2 (5 bases). Germline V lookup: CDR1 SGHNT, CDR2 YYREEE (reference sequence). Trimming shortened V by 1 base and J by 0 bases, and 10 bases separated the two germline ends. There are 16 residues in the CDR3. This CDR3 reads CASSLRRLSNTGELFF. The CDR3 nucleotides read TGTGCCAGCAGCTTGAGGAGGTTATCGAACACCGGGGAGCTGTTTTTT.

The sample holds a few counts of this clone. The V gene is TRBV27, the J gene TRBJ2-2, with D unclear. V was pared by 4 bases and J by 4 bases, with 16 bases between. Germline lookup yields CDR1 MNHEY and CDR2 SMNVEV (reference sequence). The CDR3 totals 16 residues. The CDR3 loop reads CASSSFRTLFTGELFF. In nucleotides, the CDR3 is TGTGCCAGCAGTTCTTTCCGCACGCTATTCACCGGGGAGCTGTTTTTT.

The CDR3 region is CASSEAGAASYEQYF. The CDR3 DNA is TGTGCCAGCAGTGAAGCCGGTGCAGCCTCCTACGAGCAGTACTTC. V is TRBV6-1 and J is TRBJ2-7; D uncertain. V was trimmed by 0 bases and J by 0 bases, leaving 9 bases between them. The CDR3 has 15 residues. Per germline, CDR1 MNHNS and CDR2 SASEGT.

The rearrangement joins TRBV7-9 to TRBJ2-1, with TRBD1 as a possible D gene (5 bases). The germline gives CDR1 SEHNR, CDR2 FQNEAQ (reference sequence). Trimming left V 2 bases short and J 0 bases short, with 14 bases between. The CDR3 extends over 17 amino acids. The CDR3 sequence is CASSLFQGISSYNEQFF. The DNA of the CDR3 is TGTGCCAGCAGCTTATTCCAGGGAATCAGCTCCTACAATGAGCAGTTCTTC.

This clone turned up a few times. This sequence joins TRBV28 and TRBJ2-2, with D uncertain. The germline V gene encodes CDR1 MDHEN and CDR2 SYDVKM. The CDR3 is 12 residues long. Trimming took off 3 bases at V and 6 bases at J, with 5 bases between the two ends. In nucleotides, the CDR3 is TGTGCCAGCAGTTTCCTTGCCGGGGAGCTGTTTTTT. Translation gives CASSFLAGELFF.

The sample holds one count of this clone. The chain has TRBV19 and TRBJ1-1, with 9 bases identical to TRBD1. Germline V gives CDR1 LNHDA, CDR2 SQIVND (reference sequence). The CDR3 is made up of 15 amino acids. With V trimmed by 5 bases and J by 4 bases, 8 bases remained unmatched. The CDR3 DNA reads TGTGCCAGTAGTCTCCAGGGACAGGGCGGCACTGAAGCTTTCTTT. Amino acid sequence: CASSLQGQGGTEAFF.

The V call is TRBV20-1, the J call TRBJ2-7, with a weak D call TRBD2 (6 bases). Germline CDR1 and CDR2: DFQATT and SNEGSKA (reference sequence). V lost 7 bases, J lost 4 bases, and 11 bases lay in between. CDR3 length: 11 amino acids. The CDR3 is CSGDLQYEQYF. The DNA for the CDR3 is TGCAGTGGGGACTTACAATACGAGCAGTACTTC.

This chain links TRBV28 with TRBJ1-6; 7 bases map to TRBD1. This CDR3 region has 14 residues. V gave up 8 bases and J gave up 7 bases; unmatched junction bases: 8. The germline CDR1 and CDR2 sequences are MDHEN and SYDVKM. The CDR3: CASELDRTNSPLHF. The CDR3, as DNA: TGTGCCAGCGAATTGGACAGGACGAATTCACCCCTCCACTTT.

The chain joins TRBV28 to TRBJ1-5; TRBD1 might be the D (6 bases). V was trimmed by 2 bases and J by 7 bases, leaving 12 bases between them. CDR3 length: 14 residues. Germline assignment: CDR1 MDHEN and CDR2 SYDVKM. The CDR3 sequence: CASSLGGGGQPQHF. The CDR3, as DNA: TGTGCCAGCAGTTTAGGAGGGGGGGGGCAGCCCCAGCATTTT.

Notes on this clone: An end of the junction differs from the germline gene, which may be a read error. J is TRBJ2-3 and V is TRBV23-1; a possible D gene is TRBD1 (5 bases). TRBV23-1 is filed as an ORF, its function uncertain. CDR3 length equals 13 residues. The chain's CDR3 is CASSRISTGTQYF. CDR3 nucleotide sequence: TGCGCCAGCAGTCGAATATCCACAGGTACGCAGTATTTT.

The chain carries TRBV5-5 and TRBJ2-3; the D call may be TRBD1 or TRBD2 (6 bases each). Germline V lookup: CDR1 SGHKS, CDR2 YYEKEE (reference sequence). This CDR3 region has 16 residues. Deletions cut 0 bases from V and 3 bases from J, with 14 bases between. CDR3 nucleotide sequence: TGTGCCAGCAGCTTGGAGTTGGGGGCGGGAACAGATACGCAGTATTTT. Translated: CASSLELGAGTDTQYF.

The genes are TRBV7-8 and TRBJ1-1, with D possibly being TRBD1 (6 bases). The CDR3 is 15 residues long. CDR1 SGHVS and CDR2 FQNEAQ come from the germline V gene. The V end lost 5 bases, the J end lost 0 bases, and 13 bases lay between the germline ends. For the CDR3, the DNA is TGTGCCAGCAGCCCTCGGACAGCGCTGAACACTGAAGCTTTCTTT. It encodes CASSPRTALNTEAFF.

The chain employs TRBV7-2 and TRBJ1-2; 10 bases agree with TRBD1. This CDR3 spans 15 amino acids. Germline trimming cut 5 bases from V and 8 bases from J; bases unmatched to any gene: 11. In germline, CDR1 is SGHTA, CDR2 FQGNSA. The CDR3 loop reads CASSQQRTGGFGYTF. The CDR3 nucleotides read TGTGCCAGCAGCCAACAAAGGACAGGGGGGTTCGGCTACACCTTC.